A selection of T cell receptor beta chains follows, all from one sample in a study of neoadjuvant nivolumab and ipilimumab in lung cancer. Data came from immunoSEQ multiplex PCR; TCRdb stores just in-frame clones and leaves some out. The sample includes about 3,800 clones, 88% seen only once; the top ten take over 3.5%. The source was adjacent normal lung tissue, collected after neoadjuvant nivolumab, alone or with ipilimumab, at or shortly before surgery. All receptors derive from an adult with non-small cell lung cancer. CDR3s include the opening cysteine and the closing phenylalanine or tryptophan. D genes are given only for firm matches. Part of the rows lack a size; the others show once, few, many or a class for expanded clones.

.,TRBV6-5,.,TRBJ1-3,CASSYDTGNTIYF
.,TRBV18,.,TRBJ2-1,CASSPLDILGEQFF
.,TRBV5-8,.,TRBJ1-2,CASSQRTGYSGGYGYTF
.,TRBV11-2,.,TRBJ2-2,CASSLLTGNTGELFF
.,TRBV29-1,once,TRBJ2-3,CSVPKWGVTDTQYF
.,TRBV6-5,.,TRBJ1-4,CASSRPEGKLFF
.,TRBV7-8,.,TRBJ1-1,CASSLAPRNTEAFF
.,TRBV5-6,few,TRBJ2-7,CASSFRSRSYEQYF
.,TRBV18,once,TRBJ1-1,CASSPGTEAFF
.,TRBV18,.,TRBJ2-7,CASSPGLAYEQYF
TRBD1,TRBV5-1,.,TRBJ2-2,CASSLVDRGAGELFF
TRBD2,TRBV10-3,.,TRBJ2-1,CAISPGLDLNEQFF
.,TRBV5-8,.,TRBJ1-5,CASGTGSNQPQHF
.,TRBV25-1,.,TRBJ1-5,CASSVGKDQPQHF
.,TRBV5-1,once,TRBJ2-2,CASSWEGALTGELFF
.,TRBV28,.,TRBJ2-7,CASSSPAGRIREQYF
.,TRBV6-6,.,TRBJ2-7,CASSYGIQAYEQYF
.,TRBV7-6,.,TRBJ1-1,CASSQGDTEAFF
.,TRBV5-6,.,TRBJ2-5,CASSLPVGETQYF
.,TRBV6-1,.,TRBJ1-5,CASSELAGYSNQPQHF
.,TRBV19,.,TRBJ1-5,CASSIGVALGVGNQPQHF
.,TRBV27,.,TRBJ2-5,CASSLRAKETQYF
TRBD2,TRBV5-1,.,TRBJ2-1,CASSLASGGRDGEQFF
.,TRBV18,.,TRBJ1-3,CASSPPTGFAGNTIYF
.,TRBV6-1,.,TRBJ2-1,CASSEPKRYNEQFF
.,TRBV5-8,once,TRBJ2-7,CASSPTGTYEQYF
TRBD2,TRBV6-5,.,TRBJ2-7,CASSLAGLGYEQYF
.,TRBV6-5,.,TRBJ2-1,CASRLGGGGNEQFF
.,TRBV6-1,once,TRBJ2-4,CASSEVTGKNIQYF